The following is a T cell receptor beta chain sequence with its context. This entry comes from a study of technical replicates of blood from a few donors. TCRdb's copy holds only in-frame clones and misses some; the assay was immunoSEQ multiplex PCR. This repertoire shows over 50,000 clones, 95% to 98% found once; its top ten account for about 0.2%. Germline CDR1 SGDLS, CDR2 YYNGEE. Trimming removed 2 bases from V and 0 bases from J; junction bases left unmatched: 2. This CDR3 spans 15 amino acids. The TCR originated in a human donor in good health. The rearrangement joins TRBV9 to TRBJ1-3, with 7 bases identical to TRBD1. The sample was T cells isolated from PBMCs. The CDR3 region has the DNA TGTGCCAGCAGCGTGGGGGACAGCTCTGGAAACACCATATATTTT. Protein: CASSVGDSSGNTIYF.